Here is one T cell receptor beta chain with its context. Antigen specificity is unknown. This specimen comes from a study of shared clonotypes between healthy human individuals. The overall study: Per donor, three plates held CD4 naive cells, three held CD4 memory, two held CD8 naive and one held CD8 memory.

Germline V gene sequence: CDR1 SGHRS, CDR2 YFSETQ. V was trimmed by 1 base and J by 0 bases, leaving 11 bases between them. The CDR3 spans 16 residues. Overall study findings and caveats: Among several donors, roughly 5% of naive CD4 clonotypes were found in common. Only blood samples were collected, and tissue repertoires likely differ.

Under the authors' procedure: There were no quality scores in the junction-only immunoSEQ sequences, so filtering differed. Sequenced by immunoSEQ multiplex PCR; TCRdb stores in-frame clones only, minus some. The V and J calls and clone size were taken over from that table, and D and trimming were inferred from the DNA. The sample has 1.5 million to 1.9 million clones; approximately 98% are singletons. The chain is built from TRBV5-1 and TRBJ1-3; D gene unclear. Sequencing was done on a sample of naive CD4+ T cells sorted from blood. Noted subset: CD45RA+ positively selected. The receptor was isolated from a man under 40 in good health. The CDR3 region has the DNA TGCGCCAGCAGCTTGTCGGAGGGCAACTCTGGAAACACCATATATTTT. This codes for CASSLSEGNSGNTIYF.